This TCR beta chain was retrieved from a study of T cells in Graves' hyperthyroidism and ophthalmopathy. Background on the study: At initial diagnosis, before any treatment had begun, peripheral blood was obtained. Whole-study results and caveats: Blood samples included most of the expanded thyroid clonotypes exceeding 0.001.

Exclusion of a patient resulted from uncontrolled infection, other autoimmune disease, pregnancy or lactation. Cells are PBMCs isolated from roughly 9.2 ml of fresh blood. Amplification of TCR beta CDR3 regions was performed using RNA transcripts as template. The HTBI primer set served for first-round RT-PCR of the TCR CDR3. Each CDR3 protein gets one entry after TCRdb re-called the multiplex PCR reads with MiXCR. The repertoire consists of 350,000 to 450,000 distinct CDR3 sequences, with roughly an eighth occurring once and the leading ten covering 28%. There are a few counts of this clonotype. Its antigen is currently unknown. This CDR3 is 12 amino acids long. Germline V gene sequence: CDR1 DFQATT, CDR2 SNEGSKA (reference sequence). V was shortened by 3 bases and J by 4 bases, with 7 bases between the two germline ends.

The material sequenced was blood. The chain couples TRBV20-1 to TRBJ1-3, with D possibly being TRBD1 (6 bases). The sequence was collected from a man aged 50 to 59 with Graves' ophthalmopathy. CDR3 residues: CSARGAGNTIYF. The CDR3 nucleotides read TGCAGTGCTAGGGGGGCAGGAAACACCATATATTTT.